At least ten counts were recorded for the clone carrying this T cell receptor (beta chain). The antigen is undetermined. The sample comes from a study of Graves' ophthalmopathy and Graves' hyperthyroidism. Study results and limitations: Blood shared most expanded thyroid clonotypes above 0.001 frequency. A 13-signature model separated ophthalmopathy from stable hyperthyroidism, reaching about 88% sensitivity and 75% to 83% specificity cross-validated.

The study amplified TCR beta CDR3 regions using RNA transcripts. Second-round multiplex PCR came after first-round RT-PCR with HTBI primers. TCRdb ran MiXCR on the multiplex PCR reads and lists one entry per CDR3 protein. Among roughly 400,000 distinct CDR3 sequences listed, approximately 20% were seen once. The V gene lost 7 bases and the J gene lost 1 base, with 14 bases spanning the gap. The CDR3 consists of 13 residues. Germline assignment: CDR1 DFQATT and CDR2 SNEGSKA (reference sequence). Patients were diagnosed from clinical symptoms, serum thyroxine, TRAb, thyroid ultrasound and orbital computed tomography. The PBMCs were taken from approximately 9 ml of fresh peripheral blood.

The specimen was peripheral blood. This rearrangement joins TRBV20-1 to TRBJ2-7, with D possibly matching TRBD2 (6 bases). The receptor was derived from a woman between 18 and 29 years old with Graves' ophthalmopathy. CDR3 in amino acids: CSGWRGLSYEQYF. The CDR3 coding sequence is TGCAGTGGTTGGCGGGGACTGTCCTACGAGCAGTACTTC.